This T cell receptor beta chain is from a study of cytomegalovirus exposure and HLA in healthy donors. Study results and limitations: A later analysis showed that HLA-associated TCR beta chains had undergone more clonal expansion than equally common others. Rare sequences made up most TCRs, while some public TCRs were found in many donors.

CDR3 length equals 14 residues. V was shortened by 0 bases and J by 5 bases, with 11 bases between the two germline ends. Germline V gives CDR1 SGDLS, CDR2 YYNGEE. Vbeta (60) and Jbeta (13) primers were used in the PCR. Assay: immunoSEQ multiplex PCR; the TCRdb copy retains only in-frame clones and omits some. The repertoire consists of about 120,000 clones, with roughly 78% occurring once and the leading ten covering more than 2.5%. A single count supports this clone. The target antigen is unknown. The chain joins TRBV9 to TRBJ2-5; maybe TRBD1 (7 bases). This TCR was sampled from a male donor in good health and CMV-seronegative. The sequencing input was PBMCs. This chain's CDR3 is CASSVEGAGETQYF. The CDR3 bases are TGTGCCAGCAGCGTAGAGGGGGCGGGGGAGACCCAGTACTTC. The whole variable domain, filled in from reference TRBV9 and TRBJ2-5, reads DSGVTQTPKHLITATGQRVTLRCSPRSGDLSVYWYQQSLDQGLQFLIQYYNGEERAKGNILERFSAQQFPDLHSELNLSSLELGDSALYFCASSVEGAGETQYFGPGTRLLVL.